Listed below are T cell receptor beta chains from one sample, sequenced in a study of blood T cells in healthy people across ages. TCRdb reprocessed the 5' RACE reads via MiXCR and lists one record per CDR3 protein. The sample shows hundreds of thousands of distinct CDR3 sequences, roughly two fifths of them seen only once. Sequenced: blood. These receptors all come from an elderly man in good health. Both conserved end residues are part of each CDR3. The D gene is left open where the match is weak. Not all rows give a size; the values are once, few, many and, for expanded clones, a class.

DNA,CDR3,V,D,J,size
TGTGCCATCAGGGGTAGCGGCACTAGCACAGATATGCAGTATTTT,CAIRGSGTSTDMQYF,TRBV10-3,-,TRBJ2-3,-
TGCAGCGTGGGACTAGCGGGAGCAGGAGAGACCCAGTACTTC,CSVGLAGAGETQYF,TRBV29-1,TRBD2,TRBJ2-5,few
TGCAGTGCTAGAATCTCAAGGGAAGAGACCCAGTACTTC,CSARISREETQYF,TRBV20-1,-,TRBJ2-5,few
TGCGCCAGCAGCTGGACGGACAGCGGCTACGAGCAGTACTTC,CASSWTDSGYEQYF,TRBV5-1,-,TRBJ2-7,-
TGTGCCGGCAGGGACGGGGATTACACAGATACGCAGTATTTT,CAGRDGDYTDTQYF,TRBV25-1,-,TRBJ2-3,once
TGTGCCGGCAGCTTAGTAGGAGGGGGGAACGGGTATGGAGAGACCCAGTACTTC,CAGSLVGGGNGYGETQYF,TRBV7-2,-,TRBJ2-5,-
TGTGCCAGCAGCCTGGGACAGGCCCACTACGAGCAGTACTTC,CASSLGQAHYEQYF,TRBV3-1,TRBD1,TRBJ2-7,few
TGTGCCAGCAGCGTGGGACGGAGCACCTACGAGCAGTACTTC,CASSVGRSTYEQYF,TRBV9,-,TRBJ2-7,many
TGCAGTGCTAGACGTCAGGCGGCGGGGAACACTGAAGCTTTCTTT,CSARRQAAGNTEAFF,TRBV20-1,-,TRBJ1-1,few
TGTGCCATCAGTCGGGGACAGGGACATAACACTGAAGCTTTCTTT,CAISRGQGHNTEAFF,TRBV10-3,TRBD1,TRBJ1-1,once
TGTGCCAGCAGGAGGGACAGCACAGATACGCAGTATTTT,CASRRDSTDTQYF,TRBV6-5,-,TRBJ2-3,many
TGTGCCAGCAGCGTAGCGACTCGGAATCGTGAGACCCAGTACTTC,CASSVATRNRETQYF,TRBV9,-,TRBJ2-5,-
TGTGCCAGCAGAAGGACAGCGTCGGGTGAGCAGTTCTTC,CASRRTASGEQFF,TRBV12-3/TRBV12-4,-,TRBJ2-1,few